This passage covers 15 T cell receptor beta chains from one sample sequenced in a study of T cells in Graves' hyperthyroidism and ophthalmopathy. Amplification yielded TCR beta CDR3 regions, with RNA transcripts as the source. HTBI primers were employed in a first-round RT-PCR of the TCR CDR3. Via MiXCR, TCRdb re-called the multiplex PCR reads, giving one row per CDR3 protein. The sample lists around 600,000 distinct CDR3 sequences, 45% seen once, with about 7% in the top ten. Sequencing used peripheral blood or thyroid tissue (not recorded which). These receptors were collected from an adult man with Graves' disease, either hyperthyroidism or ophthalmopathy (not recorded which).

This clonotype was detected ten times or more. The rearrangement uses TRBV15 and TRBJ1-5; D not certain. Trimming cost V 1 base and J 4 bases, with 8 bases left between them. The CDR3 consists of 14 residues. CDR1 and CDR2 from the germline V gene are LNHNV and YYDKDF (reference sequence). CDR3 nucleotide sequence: TGTGCCACCAGCAGAGGTGCACCAAATCAGCCCCAGCATTTT. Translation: CATSRGAPNQPQHF.

CDR3 nucleotide sequence: TGTGCCAACTCCAGCCTCGGGGAGACCCAGTACTTC. As protein: CANSSLGETQYF. V is TRBV25-1 and J is TRBJ2-5; no reliable D call. In germline, CDR1 is MGHDK, CDR2 SYGVNS. The V and J ends lost 10 bases and 5 bases respectively, with 14 bases between them. The length of the CDR3 is 12 residues. Filled out from reference TRBV25-1 and TRBJ2-5, the complete variable domain reads EADIYQTPRYLVIGTGKKITLECSQTMGHDKMYWYQQDPGMELHLIHYSYGVNSTEKGDLSSESTVSRIRTEHFPLTLESARPSHTSQYLCANSSLGETQYFGPGTRLLVL.

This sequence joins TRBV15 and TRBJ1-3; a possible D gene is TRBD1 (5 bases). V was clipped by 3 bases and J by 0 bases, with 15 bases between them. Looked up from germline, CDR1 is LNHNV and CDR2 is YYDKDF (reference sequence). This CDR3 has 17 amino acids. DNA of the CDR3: TGTGCCACCAGCAGGACAGCGGGGGAGTCCTCTGGAAACACCATATATTTT. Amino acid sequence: CATSRTAGESSGNTIYF.

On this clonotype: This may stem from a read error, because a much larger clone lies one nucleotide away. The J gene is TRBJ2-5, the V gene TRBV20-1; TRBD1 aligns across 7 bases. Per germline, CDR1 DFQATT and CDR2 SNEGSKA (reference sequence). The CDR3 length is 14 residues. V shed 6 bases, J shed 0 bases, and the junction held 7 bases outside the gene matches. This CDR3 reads CSAPDRTYQETQYF. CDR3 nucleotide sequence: TGCAGTGCCCCGGACAGGACATACCAAGAGACCCAGTACTTC.

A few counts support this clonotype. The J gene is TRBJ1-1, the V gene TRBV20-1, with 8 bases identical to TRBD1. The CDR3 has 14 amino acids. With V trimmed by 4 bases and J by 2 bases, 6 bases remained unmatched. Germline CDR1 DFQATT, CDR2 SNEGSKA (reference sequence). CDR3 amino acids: CSATRTGINTEAFF. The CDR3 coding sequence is TGCAGTGCTACCAGGACAGGGATCAACACTGAAGCTTTCTTT.

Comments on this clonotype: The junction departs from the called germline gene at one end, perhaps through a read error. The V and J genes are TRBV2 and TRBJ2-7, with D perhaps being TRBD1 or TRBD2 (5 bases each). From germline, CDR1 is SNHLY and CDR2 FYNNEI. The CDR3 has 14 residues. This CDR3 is CAISESGLAYEQYF. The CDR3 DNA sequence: TGTGCCATCAGTGAGTCGGGGCTCGCCTACGAGCAGTACTTC.

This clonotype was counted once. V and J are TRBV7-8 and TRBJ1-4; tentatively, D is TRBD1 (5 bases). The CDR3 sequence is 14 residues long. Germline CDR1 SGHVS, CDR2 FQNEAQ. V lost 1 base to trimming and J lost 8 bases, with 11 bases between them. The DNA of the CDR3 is TGTGCCAGCAGCTTAGGAGGGGTGGTAGAAAAACTGTTTTTT. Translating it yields CASSLGGVVEKLFF.

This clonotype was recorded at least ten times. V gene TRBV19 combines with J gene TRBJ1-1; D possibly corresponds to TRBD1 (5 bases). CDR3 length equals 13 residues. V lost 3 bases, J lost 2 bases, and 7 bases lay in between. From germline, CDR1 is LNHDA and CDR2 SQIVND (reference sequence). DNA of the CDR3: TGTGCCAGTAGTATCAGGGTTAACACTGAAGCTTTCTTT. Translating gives CASSIRVNTEAFF. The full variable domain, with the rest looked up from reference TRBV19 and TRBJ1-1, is DGGITQSPKYLFRKEGQNVTLSCEQNLNHDAMYWYRQDPGQGLRLIYYSQIVNDFQKGDIAEGYSVSREKKESFPLTVTSAQKNPTAFYLCASSIRVNTEAFFGQGTRLTVV.

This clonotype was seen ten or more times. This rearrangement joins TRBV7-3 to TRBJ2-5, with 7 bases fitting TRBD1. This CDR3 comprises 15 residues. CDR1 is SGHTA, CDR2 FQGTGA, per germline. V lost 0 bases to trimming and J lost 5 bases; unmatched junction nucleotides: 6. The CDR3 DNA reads TGTGCCAGCAGCTTAACCGCCGGGACAGTTGAGACCCAGTACTTC. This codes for CASSLTAGTVETQYF.

This CDR3 is CASSFRATTYYEQYF. DNA of the CDR3: TGTGCCAGCAGCTTCCGGGCCACTACTTACTACGAGCAGTACTTC. The V call is TRBV7-9, the J call TRBJ2-7, with no clear D. Germline V gives CDR1 SEHNR, CDR2 FQNEAQ (reference sequence). Between the trimmed V and J ends, which lost 3 bases and 3 bases, there was a span of 15 bases. The CDR3 loop spans 15 amino acids. The entire variable domain, with the rest obtained from reference TRBV7-9 and TRBJ2-7, is as follows: DTGVSQNPRHKITKRGQNVTFRCDPISEHNRLYWYRQTLGQGPEFLTYFQNEAQLEKSRLLSDRFSAERPKGSFSTLEIQRTEQGDSAMYLCASSFRATTYYEQYFGPGTRLTVT.

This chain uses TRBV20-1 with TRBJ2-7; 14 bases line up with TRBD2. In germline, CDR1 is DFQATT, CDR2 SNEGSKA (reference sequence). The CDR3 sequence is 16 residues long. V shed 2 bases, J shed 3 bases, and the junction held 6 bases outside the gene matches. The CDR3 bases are TGCAGTGCTAGACTCGAAGGACTAGCGGGGGGCTACGAGCAGTACTTC. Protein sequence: CSARLEGLAGGYEQYF.

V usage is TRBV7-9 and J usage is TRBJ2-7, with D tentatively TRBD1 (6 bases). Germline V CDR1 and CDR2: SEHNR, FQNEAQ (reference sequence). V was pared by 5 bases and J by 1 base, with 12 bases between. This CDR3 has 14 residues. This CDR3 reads CASSNTGRSYEQYF. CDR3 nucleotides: TGTGCCAGCAGCAATACAGGGAGATCCTACGAGCAGTACTTC.

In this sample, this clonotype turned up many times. The CDR3 region is CASSEGAGRETQYF. The CDR3 DNA reads TGTGCCAGCAGCGAAGGGGCGGGGCGGGAGACCCAGTACTTC. The chain links TRBV7-2 to TRBJ2-5; tentatively, D is TRBD2 (6 bases). Germline-derived CDR1 and CDR2 are SGHTA and FQGNSA. The CDR3 extends over 14 amino acids. V dropped 5 bases and J dropped 5 bases, with 15 bases sitting between them.

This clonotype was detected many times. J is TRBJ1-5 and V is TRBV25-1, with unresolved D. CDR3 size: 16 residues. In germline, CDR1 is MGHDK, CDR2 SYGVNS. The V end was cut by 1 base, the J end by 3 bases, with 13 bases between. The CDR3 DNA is TGTGCCAGCAGTGAATGGGAGGTTATGGACAATCAGCCCCAGCATTTT. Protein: CASSEWEVMDNQPQHF.

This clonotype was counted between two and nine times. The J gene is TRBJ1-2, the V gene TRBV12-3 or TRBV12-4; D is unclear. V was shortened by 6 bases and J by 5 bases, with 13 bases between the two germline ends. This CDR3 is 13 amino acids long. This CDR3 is CASSQVDMYGYTF. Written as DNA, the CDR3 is TGTGCCAGCAGCCAAGTGGATATGTATGGCTACACCTTC.